This T cell receptor (beta chain) was observed in a study of vaccination and CD4 T cells after COVID-19 (dated by TCRdb to between 2020 and 2023). In terms of the full investigation: The convalescent cohort included six males and four females, with two Hispanic individuals, seven Caucasians, two Asians and one multiracial person. Participants received two doses of either the Pfizer-BioNTech BNT162b2 vaccine (n=8) or the Moderna mRNA-1273 vaccine (n=2). Post-COVID blood samples from convalescent patients were collected a median of around 100 days after diagnosis, with a range of roughly 35 to 161 days. The time from the second vaccine dose to post-vaccine blood sampling had a median of roughly 72 days and ranged from roughly 13 to 241 days. Culture stimuli were overlapping spike peptide pools from SARS-CoV-2 and from the common cold coronaviruses HCoV-NL63, HCoV-OC43 and HCoV-229E. As controls, cultures received a CEFX viral epitope pool (the positive control), an HIV-1 Nef peptide pool (the negative control), or no peptide at all. The spike-specific CD4+ TCR repertoire was compared before and after mRNA vaccination in approximately 9 COVID-19 convalescent patients and a handful of infection-naive healthy vaccine recipients. What the research found in general, with its limitations: An increase in the median number of SARS-CoV-2-reactive clonotypes from around 20 after infection to roughly 36 after vaccination was observed, but the change was not found to be significant. The study included relatively few convalescent patients and did not analyze early timepoints after natural infection. Of the vaccine-specific clones found in convalescent patients, nearly all (304 of 307) were mono-reactive for SARS-CoV-2 spike instead of being cross-reactive with common cold coronaviruses. In convalescent patients, a median roughly 85% of post-vaccine SARS-CoV-2-reactive clones were detected only after vaccination, and vaccine-specific priming was suggested by this finding.

In the case of this clonotype: Its target antigen remains unknown. No base quality values were provided; no much bigger clone lies one nucleotide off.

The treatment or condition label corresponds to: roughly nine-day PBMC culture with coronavirus spike peptide pools or control peptides (ViraFEST assay). The ViraFEST assay was used in the study, in which antigen-specific T cells were expanded with peptide pools and expanded clonotypes were subsequently identified by TCR sequencing. Healthy vaccine recipients had no prior SARS-CoV-2 infection, confirmed by negative nucleocapsid antibody tests before and after vaccination. Each well held 2.2 million or so PBMCs cultured with around 9 ug/ml peptide pools in IMDM containing approximately 5% human AB serum and 9 to 10 IU/ml IL-2. Half of the culture medium was replaced with fresh IL-2-containing medium on days 3 and 7. Once the cells had been in culture for roughly 11 days, the EasySep CD4+ T cell isolation kit was used to isolate CD4+ T cells by negative selection. Ficoll-Paque Plus gradient centrifugation was used to isolate PBMCs from whole blood, and the isolated PBMCs were then either used fresh or cryopreserved at -140C. In general, triplicate wells were set up for every culture condition.

CDR1 and CDR2 are drawn from the germline V gene: SGHRS, YFSETQ. V was cut back by 0 bases and J by 7 bases, leaving a gap of 8 bases between them. Taken from cysteine to phenylalanine, the CDR3 has 14 residues. Of the read, only the CDR3 DNA is kept; its 42 bases are in frame from base 1. The method behind the library was PCR. DNA from cultured CD4+ T cells was subjected to TCR sequencing with the Oncomine TCR Beta short-read assay at the Johns Hopkins FTIC core. The QIAamp micro DNA kit was used to extract genomic DNA from the cultured CD4+ T cells. Oncomine TCR Beta libraries from cultured CD4+ T cells were pooled using unique dual indexes and sequenced on an Illumina iSeq 100. As for the original processing: Non-productive sequences were removed, and CDR3s not starting with C, not ending with F or W, or shorter than 7 amino acids were discarded. Antigen-specific clonotypes were identified with the MANAFEST web application by comparing peptide-stimulated wells with reference and other culture wells. Positive clones required FDR below 0.05, an odds ratio above 5, and productive frequency above 0.1% in at least two of three replicate wells. Cross-reactive clonotypes were defined as significantly expanded in both SARS-CoV-2 spike wells and at least one common cold coronavirus spike condition. CDR3 homology was assessed with Levenshtein distances (stringdist) and unrooted phylogenetic trees (ape) in R version 3.6.1. TCRdb ran its own pipeline on the public reads, namely fastp trimming at Q25 and MiXCR clone calling, and kept in-frame beta chains. Duplicate CDR3 protein sequences are folded into a single record with the most common DNA and genes. TCRdb, not the authors, supplied the V and J calls. In this sample the table shows about 20,000 distinct CDR3 sequences, 42% of which occur a single time. The ten largest clones capture approximately 26% of the sample.

The origin of this receptor is a human donor who received a COVID-19 vaccine. The rearranged chain carries TRBV5-1 and TRBJ1-6, with no confidently assigned D gene. Sample: CD4+ T cells from blood, cultured in vitro, taken before SARS-CoV-2 vaccination. The CDR3: CASSLGQRNSPLHF. The nucleotide sequence is given as TGCGCCAGCAGCTTGGGGCAGAGAAATTCACCCCTCCACTTT. Where the CDR3 stops, the reference TRBV5-1 and TRBJ1-6 genes take over; the full variable domain is KAGVTQTPRYLIKTRGQQVTLSCSPISGHRSVSWYQQTPGQGLQFLFEYFSETQRNKGNFPGRFSGRQFSNSRSEMNVSTLELGDSALYLCASSLGQRNSPLHFGNGTRLTVT.